This paragraph reports one T cell receptor beta chain. The CDR3 loop spans 14 amino acids. V was pared by 5 bases and J by 7 bases, with 6 bases of the junction left unmatched. The germline CDR1 and CDR2 sequences are MNHEY and SMNVEV (reference sequence). The sample belongs to a study of blood T cell repertoires in COVID-19. Original methodology: It was from reference gene primer amplification that nucleated cell counts were estimated. The repertoire was sequenced with immunoSEQ multiplex PCR; TCRdb's copy has only in-frame clones and lacks some. V and J calls and clone size are those listed in that table; D and trimming were worked out from the DNA. The sample yields 150,000 to 200,000 clones, nearly 90% seen once.

Source material: peripheral blood. The receptor was derived from a man aged 55 to 70 with active or convalescent COVID-19. V usage is TRBV27 and J usage is TRBJ2-3; 10 bases map to TRBD1. The CDR3 loop reads CASSPGTGANTQYF. Here the CDR3 DNA reads TGTGCCAGCAGTCCCGGGACAGGGGCTAATACGCAGTATTTT.